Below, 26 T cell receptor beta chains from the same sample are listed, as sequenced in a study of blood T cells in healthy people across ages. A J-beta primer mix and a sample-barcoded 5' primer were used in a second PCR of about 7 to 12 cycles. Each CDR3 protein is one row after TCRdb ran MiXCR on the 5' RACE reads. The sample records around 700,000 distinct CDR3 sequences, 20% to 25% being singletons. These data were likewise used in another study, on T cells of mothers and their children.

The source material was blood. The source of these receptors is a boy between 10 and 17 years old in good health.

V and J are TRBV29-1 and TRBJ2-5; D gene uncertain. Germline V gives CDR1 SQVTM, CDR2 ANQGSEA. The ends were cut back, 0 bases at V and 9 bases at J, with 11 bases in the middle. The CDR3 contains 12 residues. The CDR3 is CSVEDRRLPQYF. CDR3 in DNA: TGCAGCGTTGAAGATCGGCGGCTGCCCCAGTACTTC.

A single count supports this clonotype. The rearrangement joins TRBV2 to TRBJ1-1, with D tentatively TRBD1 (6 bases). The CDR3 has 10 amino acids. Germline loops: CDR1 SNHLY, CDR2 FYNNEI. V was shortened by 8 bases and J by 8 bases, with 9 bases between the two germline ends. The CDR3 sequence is CASWGQEAFF. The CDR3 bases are TGTGCCAGCTGGGGGCAGGAAGCTTTCTTT.

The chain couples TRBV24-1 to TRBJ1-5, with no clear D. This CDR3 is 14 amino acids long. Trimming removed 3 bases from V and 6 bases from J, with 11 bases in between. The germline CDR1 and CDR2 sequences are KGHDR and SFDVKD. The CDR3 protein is CATSDGSYVQPQHF. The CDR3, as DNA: TGTGCCACCAGTGATGGGAGCTACGTTCAGCCCCAGCATTTT.

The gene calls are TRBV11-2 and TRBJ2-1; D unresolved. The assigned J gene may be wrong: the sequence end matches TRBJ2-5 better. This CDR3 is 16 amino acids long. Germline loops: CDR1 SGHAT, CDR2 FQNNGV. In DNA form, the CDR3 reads TGTGCCAGCAGCTTAGATAACAGACTTATTCAAGAGACCCAGTACTTC. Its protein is CASSLDNRLIQETQYF.

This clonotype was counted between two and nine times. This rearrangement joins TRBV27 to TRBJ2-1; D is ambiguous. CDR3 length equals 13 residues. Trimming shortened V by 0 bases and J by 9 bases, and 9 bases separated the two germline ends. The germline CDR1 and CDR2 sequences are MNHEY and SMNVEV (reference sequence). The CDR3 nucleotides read TGTGCCAGCAGTTTATCGATCGAGGTTGAGCAGTTCTTC. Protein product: CASSLSIEVEQFF.

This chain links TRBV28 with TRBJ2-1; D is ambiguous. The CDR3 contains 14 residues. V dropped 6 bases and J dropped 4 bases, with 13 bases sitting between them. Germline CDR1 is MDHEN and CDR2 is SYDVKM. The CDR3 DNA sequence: TGTGCCAGCAGCAAGGCAGGTGAATACAATGAGCAGTTCTTC. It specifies CASSKAGEYNEQFF.

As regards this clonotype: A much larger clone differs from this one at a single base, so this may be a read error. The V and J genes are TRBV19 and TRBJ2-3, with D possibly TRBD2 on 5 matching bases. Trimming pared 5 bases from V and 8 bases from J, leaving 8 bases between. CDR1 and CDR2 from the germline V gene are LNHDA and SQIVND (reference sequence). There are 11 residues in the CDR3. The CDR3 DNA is TGTGCCAGTAGTGAGGAGGTTACGCAGTATTTT. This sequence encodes CASSEEVTQYF.

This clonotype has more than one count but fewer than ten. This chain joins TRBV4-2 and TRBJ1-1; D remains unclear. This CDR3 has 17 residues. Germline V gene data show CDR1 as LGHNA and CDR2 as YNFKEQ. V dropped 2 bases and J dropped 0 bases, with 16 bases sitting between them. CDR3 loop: CASSQSPIDTLNTEAFF. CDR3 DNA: TGTGCCAGCAGCCAATCCCCGATAGACACATTGAACACTGAAGCTTTCTTT.

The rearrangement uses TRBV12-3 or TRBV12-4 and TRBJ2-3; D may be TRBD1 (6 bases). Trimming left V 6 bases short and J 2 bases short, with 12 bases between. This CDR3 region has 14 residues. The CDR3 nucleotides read TGTGCCAGCAGCCCCCGGGACACCACAGATACGCAGTATTTT. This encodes CASSPRDTTDTQYF.

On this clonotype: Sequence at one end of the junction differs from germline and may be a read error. In DNA form, the CDR3 reads TGTGTCAGCAGCCGGACTAGCGTCTACGAGCAGTACTTC. It encodes CVSSRTSVYEQYF. The chain links TRBV3-1 to TRBJ2-7; 9 bases are a match to TRBD2. CDR1 and CDR2 from the germline V gene are LGHDT and YNNKEL (reference sequence). There are 13 residues in the CDR3.

The CDR3 loop is CASSLGWQGGGYTF. The CDR3 DNA follows: TGTGCCAGCAGCTTAGGGTGGCAGGGCGGCGGCTACACCTTC. The rearrangement links TRBV7-2 to TRBJ1-2; D possibly corresponds to TRBD1 (5 bases). Germline CDR1 SGHTA, CDR2 FQGNSA. V dropped 1 base and J dropped 8 bases, with 14 bases sitting between them. The CDR3 is 14 residues long.

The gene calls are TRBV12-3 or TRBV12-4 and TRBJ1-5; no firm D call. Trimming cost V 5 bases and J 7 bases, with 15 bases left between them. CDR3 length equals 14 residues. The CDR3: CASSKKRVNQPQHF. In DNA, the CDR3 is TGTGCCAGCAGTAAAAAAAGGGTGAACCAGCCCCAGCATTTT.

DNA of the CDR3: TGTGCCAGCAGCTTAGCGCGTTGGGGAATCGGGCAGGGGTTAACACAAGAGACCCAGTACTTC. Protein: CASSLARWGIGQGLTQETQYF. The chain recombines TRBV7-8 with TRBJ2-5, with a weak D call TRBD1 (6 bases). V gave up 0 bases and J gave up 2 bases, with 28 bases separating them. There are 21 residues in the CDR3. Germline V gives CDR1 SGHVS, CDR2 FQNEAQ.

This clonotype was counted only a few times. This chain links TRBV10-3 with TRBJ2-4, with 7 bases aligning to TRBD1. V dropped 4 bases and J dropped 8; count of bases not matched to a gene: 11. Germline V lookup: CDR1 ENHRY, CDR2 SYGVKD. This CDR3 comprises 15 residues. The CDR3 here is CAISGGGRAEYIQYF. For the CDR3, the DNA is TGTGCCATCAGTGGAGGGGGCAGGGCTGAATACATTCAGTACTTC.

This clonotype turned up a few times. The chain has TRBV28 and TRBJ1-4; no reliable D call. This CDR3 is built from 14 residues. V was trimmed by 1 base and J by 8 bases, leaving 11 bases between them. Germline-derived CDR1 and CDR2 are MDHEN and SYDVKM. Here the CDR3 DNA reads TGTGCCAGCAGTTTATCCGGGCAGATCGAAAAACTGTTTTTT. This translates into CASSLSGQIEKLFF.

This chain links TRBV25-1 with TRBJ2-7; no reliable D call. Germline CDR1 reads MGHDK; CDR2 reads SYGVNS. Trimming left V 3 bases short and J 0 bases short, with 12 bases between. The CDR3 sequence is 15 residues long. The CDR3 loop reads CASSEGGLSSYEQYF. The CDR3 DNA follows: TGTGCCAGCAGTGAGGGTGGTCTCAGCTCCTACGAGCAGTACTTC.

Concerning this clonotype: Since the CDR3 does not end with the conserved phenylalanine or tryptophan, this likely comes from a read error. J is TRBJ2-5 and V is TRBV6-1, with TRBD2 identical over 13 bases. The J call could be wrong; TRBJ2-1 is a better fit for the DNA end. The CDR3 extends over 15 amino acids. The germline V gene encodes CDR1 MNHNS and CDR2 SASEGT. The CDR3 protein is CAGSGLAGDVETQFS. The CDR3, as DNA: TGTGCCGGCAGTGGACTAGCGGGAGATGTAGAGACCCAGTTCTCC.

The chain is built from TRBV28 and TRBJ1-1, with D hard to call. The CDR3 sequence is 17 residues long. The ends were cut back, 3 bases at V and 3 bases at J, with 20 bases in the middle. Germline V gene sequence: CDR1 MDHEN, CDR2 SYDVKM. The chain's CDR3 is CASSFASLGGRDTEAFF. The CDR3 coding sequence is TGTGCCAGCAGTTTTGCCTCTCTCGGAGGGAGGGACACTGAAGCTTTCTTT.

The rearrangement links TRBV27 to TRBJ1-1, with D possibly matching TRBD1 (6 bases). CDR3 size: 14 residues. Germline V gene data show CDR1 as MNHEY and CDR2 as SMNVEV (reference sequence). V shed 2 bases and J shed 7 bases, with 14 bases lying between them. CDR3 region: CASSLGGAYGEAFF. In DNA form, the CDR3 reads TGTGCCAGCAGTTTAGGGGGCGCTTATGGTGAAGCTTTCTTT.

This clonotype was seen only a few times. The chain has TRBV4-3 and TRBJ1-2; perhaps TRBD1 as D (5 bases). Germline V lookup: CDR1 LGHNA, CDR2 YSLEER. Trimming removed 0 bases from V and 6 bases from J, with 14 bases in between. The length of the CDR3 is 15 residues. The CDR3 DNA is TGCGCCAGCAGCCAAGATGGGGGTGGGCAAAATGGCTACACCTTC. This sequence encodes CASSQDGGGQNGYTF.

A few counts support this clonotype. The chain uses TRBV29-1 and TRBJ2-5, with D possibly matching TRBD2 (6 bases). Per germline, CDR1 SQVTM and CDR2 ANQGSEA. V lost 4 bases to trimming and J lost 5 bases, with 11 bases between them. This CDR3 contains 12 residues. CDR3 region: CSVASVGETQYF. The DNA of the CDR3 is TGCAGCGTTGCTAGCGTTGGCGAGACCCAGTACTTC.

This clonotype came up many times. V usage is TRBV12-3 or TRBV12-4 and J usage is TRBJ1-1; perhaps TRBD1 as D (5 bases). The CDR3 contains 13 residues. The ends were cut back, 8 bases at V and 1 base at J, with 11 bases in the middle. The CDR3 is CASSGWANTEAFF. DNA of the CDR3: TGTGCCAGCTCAGGGTGGGCGAACACTGAAGCTTTCTTT.

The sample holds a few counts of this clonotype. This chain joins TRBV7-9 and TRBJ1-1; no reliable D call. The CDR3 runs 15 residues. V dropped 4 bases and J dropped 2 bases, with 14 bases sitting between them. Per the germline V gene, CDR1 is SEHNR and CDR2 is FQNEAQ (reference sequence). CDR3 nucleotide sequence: TGTGCCAGCAGCTCAAAAATGGGTACTAACACTGAAGCTTTCTTT. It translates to CASSSKMGTNTEAFF.

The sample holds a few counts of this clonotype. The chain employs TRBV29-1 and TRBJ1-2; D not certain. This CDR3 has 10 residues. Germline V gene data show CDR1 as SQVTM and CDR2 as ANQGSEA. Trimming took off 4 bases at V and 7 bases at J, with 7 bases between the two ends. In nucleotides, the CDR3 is TGCAGCGTTGCAGATGGTGGCTACACCTTC. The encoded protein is CSVADGGYTF.

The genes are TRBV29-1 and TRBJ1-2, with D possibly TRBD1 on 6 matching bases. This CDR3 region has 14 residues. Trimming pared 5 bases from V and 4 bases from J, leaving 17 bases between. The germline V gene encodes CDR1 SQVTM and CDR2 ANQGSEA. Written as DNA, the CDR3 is TGCAGCGTTTATGACAGGCAGGCGTCCTATGGCTACACCTTC. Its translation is CSVYDRQASYGYTF.

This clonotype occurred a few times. The CDR3 spells CASSLNGQNTDTQYF. CDR3 nucleotides: TGCGCCAGCAGCTTGAATGGACAGAACACAGATACGCAGTATTTT. The rearrangement uses TRBV5-1 and TRBJ2-3; possibly TRBD1 for D (6 bases). Between the trimmed V and J ends, which lost 1 base and 2 bases, there was a span of 11 bases. CDR3 size: 15 residues. Germline lookup yields CDR1 SGHRS and CDR2 YFSETQ.